These 23 T cell receptor beta chains came from one sample sequenced in a study of CD8 T cells in Susac syndrome. It was with random hexamers that roughly 0.5 to 1 ug RNA was reverse transcribed. MiXCR, applied by TCRdb to the immunoSEQ multiplex PCR reads, yields one record per CDR3 protein. The sample contains tens of thousands of distinct CDR3 sequences, 94% of which appear only once. The source material was CD8+ T cells from PBMCs. Receptor source: a human donor with Susac syndrome.

This rearrangement joins TRBV7-9 to TRBJ2-3, with a weak D call TRBD2 (5 bases). Trimming removed 9 bases at V and 0 bases at J, with 13 bases between. The germline CDR1 and CDR2 sequences are SEHNR and FQNEAQ (reference sequence). The CDR3 totals 14 residues. CDR3 coding DNA: TGTGCCAGTCGGAGCGGTGACAGCACAGATACGCAGTATTTT. It translates to CASRSGDSTDTQYF. Complete variable domain (other parts from reference TRBV7-9 and TRBJ2-3): DTGVSQNPRHKITKRGQNVTFRCDPISEHNRLYWYRQTLGQGPEFLTYFQNEAQLEKSRLLSDRFSAERPKGSFSTLEIQRTEQGDSAMYLCASRSGDSTDTQYFGPGTRLTVL.

This rearrangement joins TRBV3-1 to TRBJ1-4, with D perhaps TRBD1 (5 bases). Germline V gives CDR1 LGHDT, CDR2 YNNKEL (reference sequence). CDR3 length: 14 residues. Trimming cost V 3 bases and J 6 bases, with 11 bases left between them. CDR3 region: CASSHRDDYEKLFF. The CDR3 nucleotides read TGTGCCAGCAGCCACAGGGATGATTATGAAAAACTGTTTTTT.

The CDR3 sequence: CASSVWQGTAYEQYF. The DNA for the CDR3 is TGTGCCAGCAGCGTTTGGCAGGGGACCGCTTACGAGCAGTACTTC. The chain employs TRBV5-4 and TRBJ2-7, with D perhaps TRBD1 (6 bases). Germline V lookup: CDR1 SGHNT, CDR2 YYREEE (reference sequence). The CDR3 consists of 15 residues. Trimming stripped 4 bases from V and 4 bases from J, with 18 bases between.

V and J are TRBV25-1 and TRBJ1-2; 7 nucleotides align to TRBD1. Germline V gene lookup returns CDR1 MGHDK and CDR2 SYGVNS. Losses at the gene ends were 2 bases for V and 5 bases for J; bases not matched to a gene: 8. The CDR3 loop spans 15 amino acids. The CDR3 sequence is CASSELGTALYGYTF. The CDR3 nucleotides are TGTGCCAGCAGTGAACTCGGGACAGCTCTTTATGGCTACACCTTC.

The CDR3 is CASSQGLGWNEQFF. The CDR3 DNA is TGTGCCAGCAGCCAGGGACTCGGTTGGAATGAGCAGTTCTTC. The rearrangement uses TRBV14 and TRBJ2-1; TRBD2 is a possible D gene (6 bases). The V gene's germline CDR1 is SGHDN and CDR2 FVKESK. This CDR3 has 14 residues. V gave up 3 bases and J gave up 7 bases, with 13 bases separating them.

This sequence joins TRBV14 and TRBJ1-6; D unclear. Germline CDR1 SGHDN, CDR2 FVKESK. Trimming took off 0 bases at V and 6 bases at J, with 12 bases between the two ends. The CDR3 totals 16 residues. CDR3 DNA: TGTGCCAGCAGCCAAGATAGTAGGGTCCGTAATTCACCCCTCCACTTT. Translation: CASSQDSRVRNSPLHF.

The chain is built from TRBV20-1 and TRBJ2-3; 8 bases agree with TRBD2. Germline V gene data show CDR1 as DFQATT and CDR2 as SNEGSKA (reference sequence). This CDR3 has 16 amino acids. Germline trimming cut 0 bases from V and 1 base from J; bases unmatched to any gene: 6. The CDR3 reads CSARDLSGGGTDTQYF. For the CDR3, the DNA is TGCAGTGCTAGAGATCTGTCGGGGGGGGGCACAGATACGCAGTATTTT.

The V call is TRBV11-2, the J call TRBJ2-5; D unclear. Germline CDR1 reads SGHAT; CDR2 reads FQNNGV. V was clipped by 2 bases and J by 5 bases, with 9 bases between them. The CDR3 runs 13 residues. CDR3 DNA sequence: TGTGCCAGCAGCTTAAAGGTCCGTGAGACCCAGTACTTC. As protein: CASSLKVRETQYF.

V and J are TRBV29-1 and TRBJ2-2; 8 bases fit TRBD1. From germline, CDR1 is SQVTM and CDR2 ANQGSEA. V was clipped by 7 bases and J by 4 bases; unmatched bases: 11. The CDR3 extends over 15 amino acids. CDR3 nucleotide sequence: TGCAGCGCAGCCCTCAGGGGGCGTGGCACCGGGGAGCTGTTTTTT. Amino acids: CSAALRGRGTGELFF.

This clonotype was seen just once. This chain uses TRBV23-1 with TRBJ2-5, with a weak D call TRBD2 (6 bases). TRBV23-1 qualifies as an ORF whose function is uncertain. V was cut by 3 bases and J by 1 base, with 9 bases left in between. The CDR3 loop spans 14 amino acids. This CDR3 is CASSQRDVQETQYF. In DNA form, the CDR3 reads TGCGCCAGCAGTCAGCGGGACGTCCAAGAGACCCAGTACTTC.

The chain uses TRBV9 and TRBJ2-7, with TRBD2 matching 7 bases. This CDR3 comprises 14 residues. The J segment lost 3 bases and the V segment lost 0 bases, leaving 3 bases of the junction unmatched. CDR1 and CDR2 (germline): SGDLS, YYNGEE. CDR3 coding DNA: TGTGCCAGCAGCGTAGCTACGGGAGGCTACGAGCAGTACTTC. This translates into CASSVATGGYEQYF.

The V call is TRBV21-1, the J call TRBJ2-5; the D call of TRBD1 is as the table states it, not checked on the DNA. TRBV21-1 counts as a pseudogene. CDR3 length: 14 residues. CDR3 DNA: TGTGCCAGCAGCAAAGAGCGAGGGGAAGAGACCCAGTACTTC. This gives the protein CASSKERGEETQYF.

The chain combines TRBV14 with TRBJ2-5, with a possible D match to TRBD2 (5 bases). The CDR3 consists of 15 residues. Between the trimmed V and J ends, which lost 4 bases and 14 bases, there was a span of 26 bases. Germline V CDR1 and CDR2: SGHDN, FVKESK. CDR3 bases: TGTGCCAGCAGCCTTTTTGGTAGTCTAGCTATCCCGATCTACTTC. Translated: CASSLFGSLAIPIYF.

The rearrangement uses TRBV20-1 and TRBJ1-2, with D uncertain. The CDR3 totals 14 residues. The germline CDR1 and CDR2 sequences are DFQATT and SNEGSKA (reference sequence). V was trimmed by 0 bases and J by 3 bases, leaving 11 bases between them. The CDR3 nucleotides read TGCAGTGCTAGAGATCGCGACGGGGACTATGGCTACACCTTC. It yields the protein CSARDRDGDYGYTF.

The V gene is TRBV7-9, the J gene TRBJ2-4; 8 bases match TRBD2. The CDR3 extends over 13 amino acids. Germline loops: CDR1 SEHNR, CDR2 FQNEAQ (reference sequence). The CDR3 is CASRGVAKNIQYF. In nucleotides, the CDR3 is TGTGCATCGCGGGGGGTAGCCAAAAACATTCAGTACTTC.

The rearrangement joins TRBV20-1 to TRBJ1-6; D remains ambiguous. Germline CDR1 is DFQATT and CDR2 is SNEGSKA (reference sequence). V was cut by 3 bases and J by 9 bases, with 15 bases left in between. The CDR3 runs 14 residues. The DNA of the CDR3 is TGCAGTGCTAGGGAAGGCTTCCGTCGTTCACCCCTCCACTTT. Translation gives CSAREGFRRSPLHF.

J is TRBJ2-7 and V is TRBV27; D may be TRBD2 (6 bases). V was clipped by 10 bases and J by 1 base, with 14 bases between them. CDR3 size: 13 residues. Germline V CDR1 and CDR2: MNHEY, SMNVEV (reference sequence). The CDR3 reads CATQLGGSYEQYF. The CDR3 coding sequence is TGTGCCACCCAGTTGGGGGGTTCCTACGAGCAGTACTTC.

V usage is TRBV20-1 and J usage is TRBJ2-7, with TRBD2 identical over 12 bases. Trimming cost V 0 bases and J 5 bases; bases outside gene matches: 11. The germline V gene encodes CDR1 DFQATT and CDR2 SNEGSKA (reference sequence). The CDR3 sequence is 17 residues long. CDR3 region: CSARDASGGAGMNEQYF. The CDR3 DNA reads as TGCAGTGCTAGAGATGCTAGCGGGGGGGCCGGAATGAACGAGCAGTACTTC.

This rearrangement joins TRBV7-9 to TRBJ2-7; 7 bases align to TRBD1. CDR3 length: 12 amino acids. With 11 bases clipped from V and 9 bases from J, the junction kept 13 bases outside the gene matches. Germline lookup yields CDR1 SEHNR and CDR2 FQNEAQ (reference sequence). CDR3 in DNA: TGTGCCGGAACGGACAGGAATAACGGGCAGTACTTC. Its protein is CAGTDRNNGQYF.

The chain joins TRBV4-1 to TRBJ1-4; unclear D gene. V was shortened by 1 base and J by 0 bases, with 6 bases between the two germline ends. Germline lookup yields CDR1 MGHRA and CDR2 YSYEKL. The CDR3 has 15 residues. This CDR3 reads CASSQVRATNEKLFF. CDR3 nucleotides: TGCGCCAGCAGCCAAGTGCGGGCAACTAATGAAAAACTGTTTTTT.

The J gene is TRBJ1-6, the V gene TRBV11-2; maybe TRBD1 (5 bases). Trimming shortened V by 0 bases and J by 7 bases, and 13 bases separated the two germline ends. Per the germline V gene, CDR1 is SGHAT and CDR2 is FQNNGV. The CDR3 has 16 residues. The CDR3 region has the DNA TGTGCCAGCAGCTTAGATCGGAGACAGATGAATTCACCCCTCCACTTT. This gives the protein CASSLDRRQMNSPLHF.

The chain couples TRBV2 to TRBJ2-7; a weak D match, TRBD1 (6 bases). The V end lost 7 bases, the J end lost 3 bases, and 10 bases lay between the germline ends. CDR1 and CDR2 (germline): SNHLY, FYNNEI. This CDR3 contains 12 residues. The CDR3 DNA is TGTGCCAGCACAGGGGATAACTACGAGCAGTACTTC. Amino acid sequence: CASTGDNYEQYF.

The V and J genes are TRBV12-3 or TRBV12-4 and TRBJ2-5, with D unclear. The CDR3 length is 13 residues. Trimming removed 6 bases at V and 4 bases at J, with 12 bases between. The CDR3 sequence: CASRPSNRETQYF. CDR3 bases: TGTGCCAGCAGACCCTCTAACAGAGAGACCCAGTACTTC.